The T cell receptor (beta chain) under discussion was sequenced for a study of blood T cells in healthy people across ages. Alongside a J-beta primer mix, a sample-barcoded 5' primer served in a second PCR lasting roughly 6 to 11 cycles. TCRdb passed the 5' RACE reads through MiXCR, listing each CDR3 protein once. The repertoire holds about 1,000,000 distinct CDR3 sequences, with more than 35% as singletons. Trimming took 3 bases from V and 0 from J; bases not matched to a gene: 6. The germline V gene encodes CDR1 SGHNT and CDR2 YENEEA. CDR3 length: 16 amino acids. The study, taken as a whole, reports: Higher diversity, along with more naive CD4+ cells, distinguished long-lived donors from aged donors. With donor CMV status unknown, expanded clonotype changes were possibly confounded.

This clonotype was detected only a few times. Its antigen is unknown. The source is an older woman in good health. The rearrangement uses TRBV11-3 and TRBJ2-3, with 7 bases aligning to TRBD2. What was sequenced was blood. This CDR3 reads CASSFSWGGSTDTQYF. As DNA, the CDR3 is TGTGCCAGCAGCTTTTCCTGGGGGGGGAGCACAGATACGCAGTATTTT.